The rows below give T cell receptor beta chains drawn from one sample of a study of cytomegalovirus exposure and HLA in healthy donors. Clones were read by immunoSEQ multiplex PCR, and TCRdb kept only the in-frame ones, dropping some. The table shows 110,000 or so clones, with approximately 83% occurring only once. Material: PBMCs. Source of these receptors: a woman aged 18-29 years in good health and CMV-seronegative. The CDR3 runs from the conserved cysteine through the conserved F or W. D genes are given only for firm matches. Expanded clones are given a class, and other clones once, few, many or no size at all.

D	J	size	V	DNA	CDR3
TRBD1	TRBJ1-2	.	TRBV27	TGTGCCAGCAGTTTATCGGGGGACAGCTATGGCTACACCTTC	CASSLSGDSYGYTF
TRBD1	TRBJ1-1	.	TRBV5-1	TGCGCCAGCAGCGAGGGACAGATGAACACTGAAGCTTTCTTT	CASSEGQMNTEAFF
.	TRBJ1-2	.	TRBV4-3	TGCGCCAGCAGCCGGACCCCGGGGGGCTACTATGGCTACACCTTC	CASSRTPGGYYGYTF
.	TRBJ2-5	.	TRBV6-5	TGTGCCAGCAGTTACAACCGGGACACCGCCGGCGAGACCCAGTACTTC	CASSYNRDTAGETQYF
.	TRBJ1-6	.	TRBV27	TGTGCCAGCAGACTCACCGGGAGTCCCTATAATTCACCCCTCCACTTT	CASRLTGSPYNSPLHF
.	TRBJ2-5	once	TRBV12-5	TGTGCTAGTGGTTTGGTCCCAGGGGAAGAGACCCAGTACTTC	CASGLVPGEETQYF
.	TRBJ2-7	.	TRBV27	TGTGCCAGCAGTTTAATAGTCTCGACCGGAGGGCCTCACGAGCAGTACTTC	CASSLIVSTGGPHEQYF
TRBD2	TRBJ2-1	.	TRBV5-1	TGCGCCAGCAGCGCCCCGGGGACTAGCGATGATGAGCAGTTCTTC	CASSAPGTSDDEQFF
.	TRBJ2-2	.	TRBV10-2	TGCGCCAGCAGTCGAACAAACACCGGGGAGCTGTTTTTT	CASSRTNTGELFF
.	TRBJ2-7	.	TRBV14	TGTGCCAGCAGCCAAGACCTTTCCCCAGGCTACTCCTACGAGCAGTACTTC	CASSQDLSPGYSYEQYF
.	TRBJ2-7	.	TRBV19	TGTGCCAGTAGTATACGGGGAAACTCCTACGAGCAGTACTTC	CASSIRGNSYEQYF
TRBD2	TRBJ2-1	.	TRBV7-9	TGTGCCAGCAGCTTAGGACTAGCGGGCTACAATGAGCAGTTCTTC	CASSLGLAGYNEQFF
TRBD1	TRBJ1-1	once	TRBV18	TGTGCCAGCTCACCGCCCAGGGGGCCTACTGAAGCTTTCTTT	CASSPPRGPTEAFF
.	TRBJ1-2	.	TRBV6-5	TGTGCCAGCAGCAGACTCGGCCGAGGCTATGGCTACACCTTC	CASSRLGRGYGYTF
.	TRBJ2-3	.	TRBV6-1	TGTGCCAGCAGTGAACCCGGTTTCGGGGATCACCGAACAGATACGCAGTATTTT	CASSEPGFGDHRTDTQYF
TRBD1	TRBJ1-1	.	TRBV5-1	TGCGCCAGCAGCGTCGGACAGGGATCCGAAGCTTTCTTT	CASSVGQGSEAFF
.	TRBJ1-2	.	TRBV7-2	TGTGCCAGCAGCTTAGAACAGGGTTGGGCCTATGGCTACACCTTC	CASSLEQGWAYGYTF
TRBD1	TRBJ1-2	.	TRBV4-1	TGCGCCAGCAGCCATGGGAGACAGGGGGACTATGGCTACACCTTC	CASSHGRQGDYGYTF
.	TRBJ2-7	.	TRBV11-2	TGTGCCAGCAGCTTGGGGGCCAACTACGAGCAGTACTTC	CASSLGANYEQYF
TRBD2	TRBJ2-1	once	TRBV29-1	TGCAGCGTTTTAGCGGGGACGAGGTTGGATGAGCAGTTCTTC	CSVLAGTRLDEQFF
.	TRBJ1-4	.	TRBV5-1	TGCGCCAGCAGCTTGGGGTATAGTGAAAAACTGTTTTTT	CASSLGYSEKLFF
TRBD2	TRBJ2-3	.	TRBV7-6	TGTGCCAGCAGCTTAGAAGCGGGGGCCGCAATAAGCACAGATACGCAGTATTTT	CASSLEAGAAISTDTQYF
TRBD1	TRBJ1-2	.	TRBV4-1	TGCGCCAGCAGCCAACTGCCGGGACAGGAGCACTATGGCTACACCTTC	CASSQLPGQEHYGYTF
TRBD1	TRBJ2-2	.	TRBV6-1	TGTGCCAGCAGTGGTATAAGGACAGGGGGCACCGGGGAGCTGTTTTTT	CASSGIRTGGTGELFF
.	TRBJ2-1	.	TRBV7-2	TGTGCCAGCAGCTCGGGACACAAAAGCTCCTACAATGAGCAGTTCTTC	CASSSGHKSSYNEQFF
.	TRBJ2-5	.	TRBV11-3	TGTGCCAGCAGCGTCACAAAAGAGACCCAGTACTTC	CASSVTKETQYF
.	TRBJ1-2	.	TRBV18	TGTGCCAGCTCACCACCTAACAGGCTCTATGGCTACACCTTC	CASSPPNRLYGYTF